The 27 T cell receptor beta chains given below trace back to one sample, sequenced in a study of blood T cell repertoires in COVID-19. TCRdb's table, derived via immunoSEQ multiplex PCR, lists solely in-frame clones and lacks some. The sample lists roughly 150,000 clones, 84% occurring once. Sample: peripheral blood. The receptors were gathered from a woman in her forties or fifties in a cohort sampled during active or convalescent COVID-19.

CDR3 nucleotide sequence: TGTGCCAGCAGCCCAGGACAGGGGTATCAAGCTTTCTTT. This encodes CASSPGQGYQAFF. J is TRBJ1-1 and V is TRBV11-3, with 9 positions matching TRBD1. The junction had 7 bases not matched to a gene; V was cut back by 5 bases and J by 9 bases. CDR1 SGHNT and CDR2 YENEEA come from the germline V gene. The CDR3 has 13 residues.

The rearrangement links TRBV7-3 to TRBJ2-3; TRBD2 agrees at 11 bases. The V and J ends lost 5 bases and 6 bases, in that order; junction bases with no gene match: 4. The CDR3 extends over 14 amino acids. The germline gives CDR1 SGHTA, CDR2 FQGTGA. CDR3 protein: CASSPTSGVDTQYF. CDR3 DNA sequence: TGTGCCAGCAGCCCGACTAGCGGGGTGGATACGCAGTATTTT.

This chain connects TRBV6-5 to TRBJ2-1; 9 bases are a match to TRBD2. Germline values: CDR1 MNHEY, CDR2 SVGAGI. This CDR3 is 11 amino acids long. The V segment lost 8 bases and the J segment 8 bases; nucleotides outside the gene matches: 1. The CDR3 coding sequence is TGTGCCAGCGTAGCGGGGGATGAGCAGTTCTTC. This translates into CASVAGDEQFF.

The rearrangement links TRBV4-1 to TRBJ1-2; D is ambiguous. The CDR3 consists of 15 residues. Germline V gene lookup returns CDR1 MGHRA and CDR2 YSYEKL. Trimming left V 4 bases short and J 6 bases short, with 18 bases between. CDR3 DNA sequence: TGCGCCAGCAGCCCGCACACTGGACCTAGCGATGGCTACACCTTC. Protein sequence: CASSPHTGPSDGYTF.

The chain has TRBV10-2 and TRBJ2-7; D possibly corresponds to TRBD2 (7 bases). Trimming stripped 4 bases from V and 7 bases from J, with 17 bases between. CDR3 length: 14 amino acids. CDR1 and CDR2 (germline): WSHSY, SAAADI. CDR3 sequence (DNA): TGCGCCAGCAGTGTAGGGGGGGCAGCGGGGGAGCAGTACTTC. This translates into CASSVGGAAGEQYF.

Written as DNA, the CDR3 is TGTGCCAGTAGTGTGTCGCAGGGCTCGTACGAGCAGTACTTC. Protein sequence: CASSVSQGSYEQYF. The chain couples TRBV19 to TRBJ2-7, with D maybe TRBD1 (5 bases). The germline V gene encodes CDR1 LNHDA and CDR2 SQIVND (reference sequence). CDR3 length: 14 residues. Trimming shortened V by 5 bases and J by 4 bases, and 15 bases separated the two germline ends.

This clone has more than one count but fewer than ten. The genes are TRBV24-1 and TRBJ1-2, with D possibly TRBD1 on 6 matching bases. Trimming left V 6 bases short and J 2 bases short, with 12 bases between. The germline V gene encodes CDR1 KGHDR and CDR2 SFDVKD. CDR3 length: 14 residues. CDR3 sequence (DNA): TGTGCCACCAGTACGGCGGACAGAAACTATGGCTACACCTTC. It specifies CATSTADRNYGYTF.

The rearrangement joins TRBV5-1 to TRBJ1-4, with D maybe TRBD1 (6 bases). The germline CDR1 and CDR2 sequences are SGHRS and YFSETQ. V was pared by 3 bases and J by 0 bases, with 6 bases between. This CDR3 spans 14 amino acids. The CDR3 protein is CASSYRATNEKLFF. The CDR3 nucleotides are TGCGCCAGCAGCTACAGGGCAACTAATGAAAAACTGTTTTTT.

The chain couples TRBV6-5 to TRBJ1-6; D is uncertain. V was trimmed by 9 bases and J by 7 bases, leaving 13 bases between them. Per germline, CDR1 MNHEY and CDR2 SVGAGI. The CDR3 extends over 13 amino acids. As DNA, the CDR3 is TGTGCCAGTTCAGGATTACAGAATTCACCCCTCCACTTT. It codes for CASSGLQNSPLHF.

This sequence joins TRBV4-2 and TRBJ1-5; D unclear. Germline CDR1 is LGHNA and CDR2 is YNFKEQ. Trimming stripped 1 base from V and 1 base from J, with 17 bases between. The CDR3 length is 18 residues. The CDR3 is CASSQGTLGGISNQPQHF. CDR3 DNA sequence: TGTGCCAGCAGCCAAGGTACCTTGGGAGGTATAAGCAATCAGCCCCAGCATTTT.

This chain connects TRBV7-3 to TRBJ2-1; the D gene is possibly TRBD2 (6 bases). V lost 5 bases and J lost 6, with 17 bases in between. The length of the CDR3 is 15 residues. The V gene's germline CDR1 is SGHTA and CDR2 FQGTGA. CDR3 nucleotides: TGTGCCAGCAGCCTGGTGGTGGGGAGGTTCAATGAGCAGTTCTTC. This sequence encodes CASSLVVGRFNEQFF.

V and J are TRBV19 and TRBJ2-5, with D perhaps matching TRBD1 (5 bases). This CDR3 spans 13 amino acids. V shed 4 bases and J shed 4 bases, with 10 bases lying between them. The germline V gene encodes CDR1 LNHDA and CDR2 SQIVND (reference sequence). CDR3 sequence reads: CASSTSGLETQYF. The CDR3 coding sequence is TGTGCCAGTAGTACCTCAGGGTTAGAGACCCAGTACTTC.

CDR3 loop: CASSIGGGQGEGQPQHF. For the CDR3, the DNA is TGTGCCAGTAGTATAGGAGGTGGACAGGGCGAGGGCCAGCCCCAGCATTTT. The chain is built from TRBV19 and TRBJ1-5, with TRBD1 matching 8 bases. The V segment lost 1 base and the J segment 7 bases; nucleotides outside the gene matches: 12. The CDR3 spans 17 residues. Germline lookup yields CDR1 LNHDA and CDR2 SQIVND (reference sequence).

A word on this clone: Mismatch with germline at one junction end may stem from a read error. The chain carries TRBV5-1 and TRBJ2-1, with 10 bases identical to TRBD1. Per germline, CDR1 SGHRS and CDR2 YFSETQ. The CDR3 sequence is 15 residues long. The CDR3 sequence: CASSDRGLSFNEQFF. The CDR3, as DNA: TGCGCCAGCAGTGACAGGGGGCTTTCCTTCAATGAGCAGTTCTTC.

Here the CDR3 reads CASSLGTEQETQYF. For the CDR3, the DNA is TGTGCCAGCTCACTCGGGACAGAGCAAGAGACCCAGTACTTC. This rearrangement joins TRBV18 to TRBJ2-5, with 7 bases that match TRBD1. V was pared by 4 bases and J by 2 bases, with 4 bases of the junction left unmatched. Looked up from germline, CDR1 is KGHSH and CDR2 is LQKENI. The CDR3 contains 14 residues.

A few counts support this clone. CDR3 DNA: TGTGCCAGCAGCGGCTCCAGACAGGGGGGACAATACAATGAGCAGTTCTTC. Residues: CASSGSRQGGQYNEQFF. This chain connects TRBV9 to TRBJ2-1, with 9 nucleotides matching TRBD1. V was clipped by 3 bases and J by 4 bases; unmatched bases: 11. Germline assignment: CDR1 SGDLS and CDR2 YYNGEE. This CDR3 has 17 amino acids.

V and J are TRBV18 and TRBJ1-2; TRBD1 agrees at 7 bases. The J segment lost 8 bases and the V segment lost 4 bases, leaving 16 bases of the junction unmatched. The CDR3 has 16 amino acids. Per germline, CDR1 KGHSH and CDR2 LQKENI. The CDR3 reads CASSLASGGPSKGYTF. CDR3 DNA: TGTGCCAGCTCACTAGCCTCAGGGGGGCCCTCAAAGGGCTACACCTTC.

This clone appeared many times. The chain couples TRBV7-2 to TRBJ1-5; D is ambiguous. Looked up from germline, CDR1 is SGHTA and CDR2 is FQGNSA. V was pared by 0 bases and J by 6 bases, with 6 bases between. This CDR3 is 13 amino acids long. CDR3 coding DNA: TGTGCCAGCAGCTTAGCTACCAGTCAGCCCCAGCATTTT. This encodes CASSLATSQPQHF.

The CDR3 region is CASSVDRVGTEAFF. In DNA, the CDR3 is TGTGCCAGCAGCGTCGACCGGGTGGGCACTGAAGCTTTCTTT. This sequence joins TRBV9 and TRBJ1-1; D is unresolved. CDR1 SGDLS and CDR2 YYNGEE come from the germline V gene. The CDR3 sequence is 14 residues long. V shed 2 bases and J shed 4 bases, with 12 bases lying between them.

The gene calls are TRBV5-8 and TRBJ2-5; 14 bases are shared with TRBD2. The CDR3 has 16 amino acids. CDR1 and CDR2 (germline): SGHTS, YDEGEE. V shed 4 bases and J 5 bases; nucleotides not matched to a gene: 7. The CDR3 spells CASSPGLAGGSETQYF. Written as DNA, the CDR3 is TGTGCCAGCAGCCCAGGACTAGCGGGGGGCTCGGAGACCCAGTACTTC.

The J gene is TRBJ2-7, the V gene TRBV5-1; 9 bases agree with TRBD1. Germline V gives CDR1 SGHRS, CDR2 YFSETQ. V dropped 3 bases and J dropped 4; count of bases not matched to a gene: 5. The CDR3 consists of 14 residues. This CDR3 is CASSSPGQGYEQYF. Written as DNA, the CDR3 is TGCGCCAGCAGCTCCCCGGGACAGGGATACGAGCAGTACTTC.

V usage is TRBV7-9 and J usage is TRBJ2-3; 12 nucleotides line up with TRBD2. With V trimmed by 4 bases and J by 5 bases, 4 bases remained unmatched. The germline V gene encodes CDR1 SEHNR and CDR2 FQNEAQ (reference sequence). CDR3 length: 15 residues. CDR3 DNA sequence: TGTGCCAGCAGCTCCCGGACTAGCGGGGTAGATACGCAGTATTTT. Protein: CASSSRTSGVDTQYF.

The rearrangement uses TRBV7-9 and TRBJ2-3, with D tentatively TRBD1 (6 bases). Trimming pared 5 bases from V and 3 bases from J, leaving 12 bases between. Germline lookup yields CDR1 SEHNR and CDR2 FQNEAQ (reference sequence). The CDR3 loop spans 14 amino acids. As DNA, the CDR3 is TGTGCCAGCAGCCGGAATCAGGGGACAGATACGCAGTATTTT. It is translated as CASSRNQGTDTQYF.

The DNA of the CDR3 is TGTGCCAGCAGACGGACTAGCGGGCCAGATACGCAGTATTTT. Translating gives CASRRTSGPDTQYF. The V call is TRBV7-2, the J call TRBJ2-3; 11 nucleotides agree with TRBD2. The CDR3 is made up of 14 amino acids. The junction had 3 bases not matched to a gene; V was cut back by 6 bases and J by 4 bases. Germline V gives CDR1 SGHTA, CDR2 FQGNSA.

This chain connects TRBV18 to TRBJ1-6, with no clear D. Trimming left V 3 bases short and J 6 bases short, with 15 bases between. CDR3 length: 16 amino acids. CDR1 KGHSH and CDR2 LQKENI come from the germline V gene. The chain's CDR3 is CASSPYSGEPNSPLHF. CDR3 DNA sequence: TGTGCCAGCTCACCCTACTCCGGGGAACCTAATTCACCCCTCCACTTT.

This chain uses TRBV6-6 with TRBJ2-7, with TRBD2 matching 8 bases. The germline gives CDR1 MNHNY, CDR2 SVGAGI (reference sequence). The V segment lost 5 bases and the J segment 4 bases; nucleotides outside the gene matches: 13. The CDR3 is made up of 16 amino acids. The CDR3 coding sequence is TGTGCCAGCAGTAACCGAAATTGGCGGGGGGATTACGAGCAGTACTTC. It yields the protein CASSNRNWRGDYEQYF.

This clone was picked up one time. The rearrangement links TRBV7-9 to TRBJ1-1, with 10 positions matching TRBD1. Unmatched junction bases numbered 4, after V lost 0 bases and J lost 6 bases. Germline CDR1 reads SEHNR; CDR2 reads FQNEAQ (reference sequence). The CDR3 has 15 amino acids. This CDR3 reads CASSLATGGIPEAFF. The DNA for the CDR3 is TGTGCCAGCAGCTTAGCGACAGGGGGCATCCCTGAAGCTTTCTTT.